One and the same sample provided the 20 T cell receptor beta chains below, sequenced in a study of T cells after yellow fever vaccination. Each CDR3 protein gets one entry after TCRdb re-called the 5' RACE reads with MiXCR. The sample consists of approximately 260,000 distinct CDR3 sequences, roughly 13% of them appearing once. This sample comprised CD4+ T cells sorted from PBMCs, obtained 45 days after the yellow fever booster vaccination. Every receptor here comes from a young man who received the YFV17D yellow fever vaccine.

This clonotype has just a few counts. The chain uses TRBV5-1 and TRBJ2-2; 8 bases map to TRBD2. The CDR3 contains 14 residues. The V and J ends lost 3 bases and 4 bases, in that order; junction bases with no gene match: 2. Germline assignment: CDR1 SGHRS and CDR2 YFSETQ. CDR3 nucleotides: TGCGCCAGCAGCTCTGCGGGAGGCACCGGGGAGCTGTTTTTT. Its protein product is CASSSAGGTGELFF.

This clonotype was seen a few times. This CDR3 is CASGTSYSDTQYF. The CDR3 nucleotides read TGTGCCAGTGGGACTAGTTACTCAGATACGCAGTATTTT. The chain recombines TRBV7-2 with TRBJ2-3; TRBD2 agrees at 8 bases. The CDR3 has 13 amino acids. With 9 bases clipped from V and 4 bases from J, the junction kept 6 bases outside the gene matches. The germline V gene encodes CDR1 SGHTA and CDR2 FQGNSA. The whole variable domain, filled in from reference TRBV7-2 and TRBJ2-3, reads GAGVSQSPSNKVTEKGKDVELRCDPISGHTALYWYRQSLGQGLEFLIYFQGNSAPDKSGLPSDRFSAERTGGSVSTLTIQRTQQEDSAVYLCASGTSYSDTQYFGPGTRLTVL.

This clonotype was detected only a few times. V is TRBV7-2 and J is TRBJ2-1, with 16 nucleotides matching TRBD2. This CDR3 has 17 residues. With V trimmed by 5 bases and J by 1 base, 2 bases remained unmatched. CDR1 is SGHTA, CDR2 FQGNSA, per germline. The CDR3 DNA reads TGTGCCAGCAGCGGGGGACTAGCGGGAGGGTCCTACAATGAGCAGTTCTTC. The encoded protein is CASSGGLAGGSYNEQFF.

The chain couples TRBV18 to TRBJ2-5, with no clear D. Germline CDR1 KGHSH, CDR2 LQKENI. Trimming cost V 3 bases and J 4 bases, with 6 bases left between them. The CDR3 has 12 amino acids. In nucleotides, the CDR3 is TGTGCCAGCTCACCGATGGGAGAGACCCAGTACTTC. Translation: CASSPMGETQYF.

The CDR3 protein is CASSLAGGGTYEQYF. Here the CDR3 DNA reads TGTGCCAGCAGTTTAGCTGGCGGGGGGACCTACGAGCAGTACTTC. J is TRBJ2-7 and V is TRBV27, with 8 bases that match TRBD2. The CDR3 is 15 amino acids. V was clipped by 2 bases and J by 2 bases; unmatched bases: 5. Per the germline V gene, CDR1 is MNHEY and CDR2 is SMNVEV (reference sequence).

This chain's CDR3 is CSAPTGNTYEQYF. CDR3 nucleotides: TGCAGTGCTCCTACAGGGAATACCTACGAGCAGTACTTC. This chain links TRBV20-1 with TRBJ2-7; a possible D gene is TRBD1 (6 bases). From germline, CDR1 is DFQATT and CDR2 SNEGSKA (reference sequence). V was trimmed by 5 bases and J by 2 bases, leaving 13 bases between them. The CDR3 is made up of 13 amino acids.

This chain links TRBV6-5 with TRBJ1-5; a possible D gene is TRBD1 (5 bases). The CDR3 covers 14 residues. Trimming shortened V by 3 bases and J by 4 bases, and 10 bases separated the two germline ends. Per the germline V gene, CDR1 is MNHEY and CDR2 is SVGAGI. The CDR3 sequence is CASSYGGFNQPQHF. CDR3 sequence (DNA): TGTGCCAGCAGTTATGGGGGGTTTAATCAGCCCCAGCATTTT.

In DNA, the CDR3 is TGCGCCAGCAGCCCCGGGGCCCGAGGAGAGTTCACTGAAGCTTTCTTT. This sequence encodes CASSPGARGEFTEAFF. The rearrangement uses TRBV5-1 and TRBJ1-1; D possibly corresponds to TRBD1 (5 bases). V was cut by 4 bases and J by 4 bases, with 20 bases left in between. Germline assignment: CDR1 SGHRS and CDR2 YFSETQ. This CDR3 is 16 amino acids long.

This clonotype has just a few counts. V is TRBV27 and J is TRBJ2-7, with TRBD1 matching over 9 bases. Losses at the gene ends were 4 bases for V and 4 bases for J; bases not matched to a gene: 8. CDR1 is MNHEY, CDR2 SMNVEV, per germline (reference sequence). This CDR3 is built from 15 residues. The CDR3 loop reads CASSSRGQGIYEQYF. CDR3 sequence (DNA): TGTGCCAGCAGTTCTAGGGGACAGGGTATATACGAGCAGTACTTC.

CDR3 DNA sequence: TGCAGCTCGTCCCAGGGAACCTACAATGAGCAGTTCTTC. Translating gives CSSSQGTYNEQFF. The chain couples TRBV29-1 to TRBJ2-1, with D possibly being TRBD1 (5 bases). Germline V lookup: CDR1 SQVTM, CDR2 ANQGSEA. The ends were cut back, 8 bases at V and 2 bases at J, with 13 bases in the middle. The CDR3 loop spans 13 amino acids.

This clonotype occurred a few times. The V and J genes are TRBV12-3 or TRBV12-4 and TRBJ1-4; TRBD1 aligns across 7 bases. The CDR3 is 14 residues long. J lost 5 bases, V lost 6 bases, and 6 bases had no gene match. The CDR3 DNA reads as TGTGCCAGCAGATCGGGACAGCTAAATGAAAAACTGTTTTTT. This codes for CASRSGQLNEKLFF.

The rearrangement uses TRBV20-1 and TRBJ2-1; the D is unclear. Per the germline V gene, CDR1 is DFQATT and CDR2 is SNEGSKA (reference sequence). The CDR3 totals 11 residues. V was clipped by 6 bases and J by 9 bases, with 12 bases between them. The CDR3 region is CSASKRIEQFF. Here the CDR3 DNA reads TGCAGTGCCAGCAAAAGGATTGAGCAGTTCTTC.

The chain employs TRBV12-3 or TRBV12-4 and TRBJ2-2; D call uncertain. CDR3 length: 16 residues. V was shortened by 6 bases and J by 4 bases, with 18 bases between the two germline ends. The CDR3 coding sequence is TGTGCCAGCAGGGGTGTTGGGGTAGTAAGCACCGGGGAGCTGTTTTTT. This gives the protein CASRGVGVVSTGELFF.

The chain employs TRBV7-2 and TRBJ2-3; possible D gene TRBD2, 5 bases. From germline, CDR1 is SGHTA and CDR2 FQGNSA. Deletions cut 6 bases from V and 2 bases from J, with 12 bases between. This CDR3 region has 14 residues. CDR3 residues: CASSRRAHTDTQYF. CDR3 DNA: TGTGCCAGCAGTCGGCGGGCCCACACAGATACGCAGTATTTT.

This rearrangement joins TRBV3-1 to TRBJ2-1; 7 nucleotides line up with TRBD2. The V and J ends lost 4 bases and 3 bases, in that order; junction bases with no gene match: 9. CDR1 is LGHDT, CDR2 YNNKEL, per germline (reference sequence). This CDR3 is 16 amino acids long. CDR3 coding DNA: TGTGCCAGCAGCCCCTATACTAGCGAAATCTACAATGAGCAGTTCTTC. Its translation: CASSPYTSEIYNEQFF.

This clonotype appeared many times. The gene calls are TRBV18 and TRBJ2-7; D remains unclear. The germline V gene has CDR1 KGHSH and CDR2 LQKENI. The ends were cut back, 3 bases at V and 4 bases at J, with 4 bases in the middle. CDR3 length equals 11 residues. The CDR3 DNA sequence: TGTGCCAGCTCACCCCAGTACGAGCAGTACTTC. Translation gives CASSPQYEQYF.

This clonotype turned up a few times. This CDR3 is CAISVGGDTSDEQFF. CDR3 DNA sequence: TGTGCCATCAGTGTTGGAGGGGACACCAGCGATGAGCAGTTCTTC. The V and J genes are TRBV10-3 and TRBJ2-1; D might be TRBD1 or TRBD2, each matching 6 bases. This CDR3 is 15 amino acids long. V was pared by 4 bases and J by 8 bases, with 18 bases between. Germline V gene sequence: CDR1 ENHRY, CDR2 SYGVKD.

There are a few counts of this clonotype. The chain joins TRBV6-5 to TRBJ1-5; tentative D call: TRBD1 (6 bases). V was cut by 4 bases and J by 3 bases, with 13 bases left in between. The CDR3 has 15 amino acids. The germline gives CDR1 MNHEY, CDR2 SVGAGI. CDR3 coding DNA: TGTGCCAGCAGTTCTCTACAGGGTCACAATCAGCCCCAGCATTTT. As protein: CASSSLQGHNQPQHF.

This clonotype was seen a handful of times. The chain links TRBV25-1 to TRBJ2-7, with a weak D call TRBD2 (5 bases). V was cut by 8 bases and J by 0 bases, with 17 bases left in between. From germline, CDR1 is MGHDK and CDR2 SYGVNS. This CDR3 is built from 15 residues. The CDR3 region has the DNA TGTGCCAGCTCGGTCCTTAGCGCCACCTCCTACGAGCAGTACTTC. The encoded protein is CASSVLSATSYEQYF.

V usage is TRBV20-1 and J usage is TRBJ2-1; 11 nucleotides align to TRBD2. This CDR3 is 15 amino acids long. From germline, CDR1 is DFQATT and CDR2 SNEGSKA (reference sequence). In DNA, the CDR3 is TGCGGATCTTTAGCGGGAGGGCCGACCTACAATGAGCAGTTCTTC. Encoded protein: CGSLAGGPTYNEQFF.